The 9 T cell receptor beta chains listed next were all sequenced from one sample in a study of blood T cell repertoires in COVID-19. Using immunoSEQ multiplex PCR, the repertoire was profiled, and TCRdb retains in-frame clones only, with some absent. The table lists 70,000 to 75,000 clones, just over 90% of them singletons, with over 4% in the top ten. The sample was peripheral blood. The receptors were gathered from a woman between 18 and 29 years old with acute or convalescent COVID-19.

The chain has TRBV19 and TRBJ1-5, with 8 positions matching TRBD1. Per the germline V gene, CDR1 is LNHDA and CDR2 is SQIVND (reference sequence). The CDR3 is made up of 15 amino acids. The V segment lost 3 bases and the J segment 4 bases; nucleotides outside the gene matches: 5. CDR3 in amino acids: CASSIWGTGNQPQHF. In DNA form, the CDR3 reads TGTGCCAGTAGTATTTGGGGGACAGGAAATCAGCCCCAGCATTTT.

The V call is TRBV18, the J call TRBJ2-1, with D possibly matching TRBD2 (6 bases). The CDR3 length is 13 residues. CDR1 KGHSH and CDR2 LQKENI come from the germline V gene. V was shortened by 6 bases and J by 6 bases, with 12 bases between the two germline ends. DNA of the CDR3: TGTGCCAGCTCCCTGGGACTCATCAATGAGCAGTTCTTC. Translation: CASSLGLINEQFF.

The chain employs TRBV11-2 and TRBJ2-1; 7 bases fit TRBD1. The CDR3 totals 14 residues. With 1 base clipped from V and 4 bases from J, the junction kept 1 base outside the gene matches. Germline V gene data show CDR1 as SGHAT and CDR2 as FQNNGV. This chain's CDR3 is CASSLAGQYNEQFF. DNA for the CDR3: TGTGCCAGCAGCTTAGCGGGACAGTACAATGAGCAGTTCTTC.

The gene calls are TRBV15 and TRBJ2-1, with a possible D match to TRBD1 (5 bases). The germline gives CDR1 LNHNV, CDR2 YYDKDF (reference sequence). The CDR3 length is 13 residues. V was pared by 0 bases and J by 13 bases, with 13 bases between. Here the CDR3 reads CATSRDQGNPQFF. CDR3 sequence (DNA): TGTGCCACCAGCAGAGATCAGGGCAACCCTCAGTTCTTC.

This clone showed up just once. The chain couples TRBV5-1 to TRBJ1-2; 9 nucleotides agree with TRBD1. The CDR3 is 16 residues long. Germline CDR1 SGHRS, CDR2 YFSETQ. After removal of 3 bases from V and 8 bases from J, the junction contained 14 bases not matched to a gene. This CDR3 is CASSSGQGLVRDGYTF. The CDR3 bases are TGCGCCAGCAGCTCCGGACAGGGGCTAGTGAGGGACGGCTACACCTTC.

The chain recombines TRBV18 with TRBJ2-1; 9 bases fit TRBD2. The length of the CDR3 is 18 residues. Germline CDR1 is KGHSH and CDR2 is LQKENI. J lost 0 bases, V lost 2 bases, and 8 bases had no gene match. DNA for the CDR3: TGTGCCAGCTCACCATTGCGTGCTAGCGGGGCCTCCTACAATGAGCAGTTCTTC. The encoded protein is CASSPLRASGASYNEQFF.

The J gene is TRBJ1-6, the V gene TRBV29-1; 7 bases agree with TRBD1. The trim removed 6 bases at V and 1 base at J, leaving 12 bases unmatched. Germline lookup yields CDR1 SQVTM and CDR2 ANQGSEA. The CDR3 length is 17 residues. CDR3 sequence (DNA): TGCAGCGTAGTAACAGGGGCCCCCTGGTCCTATAATTCACCCCTCCACTTT. This sequence encodes CSVVTGAPWSYNSPLHF.

The V gene is TRBV11-3, the J gene TRBJ1-1; D may be TRBD1 (6 bases). The germline gives CDR1 SGHNT, CDR2 YENEEA. Deletions cut 2 bases from V and 2 bases from J, with 18 bases between. The CDR3 loop spans 17 amino acids. The CDR3 nucleotides read TGTGCCAGCAGCTTACAGGGGATAGATAGTAATAACACTGAAGCTTTCTTT. Protein sequence: CASSLQGIDSNNTEAFF.

For the CDR3, the DNA is TGTGCCAGCAGCTTAAAGACTAGACTCACATCAGATACGCAGTATTTT. Its protein is CASSLKTRLTSDTQYF. The chain is built from TRBV7-8 and TRBJ2-3, with D maybe TRBD2 (6 bases). Deletions cut 2 bases from V and 4 bases from J, with 16 bases between. The germline CDR1 and CDR2 sequences are SGHVS and FQNEAQ. The CDR3 extends over 16 amino acids.